These T cell receptor beta chains were read from a single sample in a study of OX40 agonist ivuxolimab in advanced cancers. TCRdb's copy holds only in-frame clones and misses some; the assay was immunoSEQ multiplex PCR. The table includes roughly 12,000 clones, around nine tenths detected once. The specimen comprised CD4+ or CD8+ T cells sorted from blood, sampled in a trial of the OX40 agonist ivuxolimab. Every receptor here comes from an adult with an advanced solid tumor such as melanoma, head and neck, liver or kidney cancer. The CDR3 runs from the conserved cysteine through the conserved F or W. D genes are given only for firm matches. Clone size is shown for a subset of rows, as once, few, many or a class of expanded clone.

abundance: NA
v_gene: TRBV6-5
d_gene: TRBD1
j_gene: TRBJ2-1
CDR3nt: TGTGCCAGCAGCACAGGGGAATACAATGAGCAGTTCTTC
CDR3aa: CASSTGEYNEQFF

abundance: NA
v_gene: TRBV28
d_gene: NA
j_gene: TRBJ2-7
CDR3nt: TGTGCCAGCAGCCTGGGGACGGGATTAGCCTACGAGCAGTACTTC
CDR3aa: CASSLGTGLAYEQYF

abundance: NA
v_gene: TRBV21-1
d_gene: NA
j_gene: TRBJ2-3
CDR3nt: TGTGCCAGCAATCGGGCCCTCGGAGATACGCAGTATTTT
CDR3aa: CASNRALGDTQYF

abundance: NA
v_gene: TRBV7-2
d_gene: NA
j_gene: TRBJ2-7
CDR3nt: TGTGCCAGCAGCTTAGTACGGGTGGAAGGCTACGAGCAGTACTTC
CDR3aa: CASSLVRVEGYEQYF

abundance: once
v_gene: TRBV28
d_gene: TRBD2
j_gene: TRBJ2-7
CDR3nt: TGTGCCAGCAGTCCCTCCGGGGGTAGCGGGAGAGGAGAGCAGTACTTC
CDR3aa: CASSPSGGSGRGEQYF

abundance: NA
v_gene: TRBV18
d_gene: NA
j_gene: TRBJ1-1
CDR3nt: TGTGCCAGCTCACCCCAGAACACTGAAGCTTTCTTT
CDR3aa: CASSPQNTEAFF

abundance: NA
v_gene: TRBV19
d_gene: TRBD1
j_gene: TRBJ2-7
CDR3nt: TGTGCCAGTAGTATTTCCAGGGGGCTTTCTAACTACGAGCAGTACTTC
CDR3aa: CASSISRGLSNYEQYF

abundance: NA
v_gene: TRBV28
d_gene: TRBD1
j_gene: TRBJ2-7
CDR3nt: TGTGCCAGCAGTTTCCAAACAGGGGCCGTCTACTACGAGCAGTACTTC
CDR3aa: CASSFQTGAVYYEQYF

abundance: NA
v_gene: TRBV27
d_gene: TRBD2
j_gene: TRBJ2-1
CDR3nt: TGTGCCAGCAGTTCCAAGCGGGACCTGAGGATCGGTGAGCAGTTCTTC
CDR3aa: CASSSKRDLRIGEQFF

abundance: once
v_gene: TRBV19
d_gene: TRBD2
j_gene: TRBJ2-1
CDR3nt: TGTGCCAGTAGCCATCTAGCGGCCTCCGGATACAATGAGCAGTTCTTC
CDR3aa: CASSHLAASGYNEQFF

abundance: NA
v_gene: TRBV19
d_gene: NA
j_gene: TRBJ1-2
CDR3nt: TGTGCCAGTAGTACGAGACCTGGGGCAGGGAGTGCCGGAGACTATGGCTACACCTTC
CDR3aa: CASSTRPGAGSAGDYGYTF

abundance: NA
v_gene: TRBV6-1
d_gene: TRBD1
j_gene: TRBJ2-1
CDR3nt: TGTGCCAGCAGTGAATGGTACAGGGGGCTGGGCAATAAGCAGTTCTTC
CDR3aa: CASSEWYRGLGNKQFF

abundance: NA
v_gene: TRBV4-1
d_gene: TRBD2
j_gene: TRBJ2-7
CDR3nt: TGCGCCAGCAGCCAAACTAGCGGACCCTACGAGCAGTACTTC
CDR3aa: CASSQTSGPYEQYF

abundance: NA
v_gene: TRBV4-3
d_gene: TRBD2
j_gene: TRBJ2-1
CDR3nt: TGCGCCAGCAGCCAAGATGCCCCGACTAGCGGGATATACAATGAGCAGTTCTTC
CDR3aa: CASSQDAPTSGIYNEQFF

abundance: NA
v_gene: TRBV7-9
d_gene: TRBD2
j_gene: TRBJ2-1
CDR3nt: TGTGCCAGCAGCGTCCTACTAGCGGGAAGATACAATGAGCAGTTCTTC
CDR3aa: CASSVLLAGRYNEQFF

abundance: NA
v_gene: TRBV11-2
d_gene: NA
j_gene: TRBJ2-7
CDR3nt: TGTGCCAGCAGCTTAGCGGCACCCTACGAGCAGTACTTC
CDR3aa: CASSLAAPYEQYF

abundance: NA
v_gene: TRBV29-1
d_gene: NA
j_gene: TRBJ2-2
CDR3nt: TGCAGCGTTGAAGGGCCCGGGGAGCTGTTTTTT
CDR3aa: CSVEGPGELFF

abundance: NA
v_gene: TRBV6-5
d_gene: TRBD2
j_gene: TRBJ2-2
CDR3nt: TGTGCCAGCAGTCTCGGACTAGCGGGAACAGGGGAGCTGTTTTTT
CDR3aa: CASSLGLAGTGELFF

abundance: few
v_gene: TRBV28
d_gene: NA
j_gene: TRBJ2-1
CDR3nt: TGTGCCAGCAGTTCACCACACCCACGGAGCAATGAGCAGTTCTTC
CDR3aa: CASSSPHPRSNEQFF

abundance: NA
v_gene: TRBV27
d_gene: TRBD1
j_gene: TRBJ2-2
CDR3nt: TGTGCCAGCTCCGGGACAGGCTCTATCGGCGGGGAGCTGTTTTTT
CDR3aa: CASSGTGSIGGELFF

abundance: NA
v_gene: TRBV28
d_gene: TRBD2
j_gene: TRBJ2-1
CDR3nt: TGTGCCAGCAAAGGGACTAGCGGCCCAACTTACAATGAGCAGTTCTTC
CDR3aa: CASKGTSGPTYNEQFF

abundance: NA
v_gene: TRBV7-8
d_gene: NA
j_gene: TRBJ1-4
CDR3nt: TGTGCCAGCAGCCAGGGACGGGGGTTGGAAAAACTGTTTTTT
CDR3aa: CASSQGRGLEKLFF

abundance: NA
v_gene: TRBV5-5
d_gene: NA
j_gene: TRBJ2-7
CDR3nt: TGTGCCAGCAGCTTGGCACAGGGTTACGAGCAGTACTTC
CDR3aa: CASSLAQGYEQYF

abundance: few
v_gene: TRBV29-1
d_gene: TRBD1
j_gene: TRBJ2-1
CDR3nt: TGCAGCGTAGGGACAGGGCTTGAGCAGTTCTTC
CDR3aa: CSVGTGLEQFF

abundance: NA
v_gene: TRBV19
d_gene: NA
j_gene: TRBJ2-1
CDR3nt: TGTGCCAGCCGGGAGCTGAGCTCCTACAATGAGCAGTTCTTC
CDR3aa: CASRELSSYNEQFF

abundance: NA
v_gene: TRBV4-3
d_gene: NA
j_gene: TRBJ2-4
CDR3nt: TGCGCCAGCAGCCAAGGTGGGGTAAACATTCAGTACTTC
CDR3aa: CASSQGGVNIQYF

abundance: NA
v_gene: TRBV5-6
d_gene: NA
j_gene: TRBJ1-2
CDR3nt: TGTGCCAGCAACATACAGGGAGTAGGCTACACCTTC
CDR3aa: CASNIQGVGYTF

abundance: NA
v_gene: TRBV6-5
d_gene: NA
j_gene: TRBJ2-4
CDR3nt: TGTGCCAGCAGTTATCGTGGGAGAGGCAACATTCAGTACTTC
CDR3aa: CASSYRGRGNIQYF

abundance: NA
v_gene: TRBV9
d_gene: TRBD1
j_gene: TRBJ2-7
CDR3nt: TGTGCCAGCAGCGTAGGGACAGGTCGGTACGAGCAGTACTTC
CDR3aa: CASSVGTGRYEQYF

abundance: NA
v_gene: TRBV9
d_gene: NA
j_gene: TRBJ2-2
CDR3nt: TGTGCCAGCAGCGTAGTAGCGGATACGAACACCGGGGAGCTGTTTTTT
CDR3aa: CASSVVADTNTGELFF

abundance: NA
v_gene: TRBV9
d_gene: TRBD2
j_gene: TRBJ2-7
CDR3nt: TGTGCCAGCAGCGTAGGGCTAGCGGGAAACGAGCAGTACTTC
CDR3aa: CASSVGLAGNEQYF

abundance: NA
v_gene: TRBV28
d_gene: NA
j_gene: TRBJ1-5
CDR3nt: TGTGCCAGCAGTTTATATGCAGGGACCAATCAGCCCCAGCATTTT
CDR3aa: CASSLYAGTNQPQHF

abundance: NA
v_gene: TRBV27
d_gene: TRBD1
j_gene: TRBJ2-1
CDR3nt: TGTGCCAGCAGTTTCATTGGACAGGGATACAATGAGCAGTTCTTC
CDR3aa: CASSFIGQGYNEQFF

abundance: NA
v_gene: TRBV7-2
d_gene: NA
j_gene: TRBJ1-2
CDR3nt: TGTGCCAGCAGCTTAGCGCAAGTAGGCTATGGCTACACCTTC
CDR3aa: CASSLAQVGYGYTF

abundance: NA
v_gene: TRBV1
d_gene: NA
j_gene: TRBJ1-4
CDR3nt: TGCACCATCGCTCCGGAGCCAACTAATGAAAAACTGTTTTTT
CDR3aa: CTIAPEPTNEKLFF

abundance: NA
v_gene: TRBV19
d_gene: TRBD1
j_gene: TRBJ2-1
CDR3nt: TGTGCCAGTAGTACCGGGACAGGGGGTGGGGAGCAGTTCTTC
CDR3aa: CASSTGTGGGEQFF

abundance: NA
v_gene: TRBV9
d_gene: NA
j_gene: TRBJ2-7
CDR3nt: TGTGCCAGCAGCGTAGACGACTACGAGCAGTACTTC
CDR3aa: CASSVDDYEQYF

abundance: NA
v_gene: TRBV15
d_gene: NA
j_gene: TRBJ2-1
CDR3nt: TGTGCCACCAGCCCCGAAAATCGTGAGCAGTTCTTC
CDR3aa: CATSPENREQFF

abundance: NA
v_gene: TRBV7-9
d_gene: NA
j_gene: TRBJ1-6
CDR3nt: TGTGCCAGCAGCCACACCAAGATCGGGGATTCACCCCTCCACTTT
CDR3aa: CASSHTKIGDSPLHF

abundance: few
v_gene: TRBV9
d_gene: NA
j_gene: TRBJ2-3
CDR3nt: TGTGCCAGCAGCGTAGCTGGCAGTCTGACCTTAGGGGATACGCAGTATTTT
CDR3aa: CASSVAGSLTLGDTQYF

abundance: medium-sized
v_gene: TRBV28
d_gene: TRBD2
j_gene: TRBJ2-1
CDR3nt: TGTGCCAGCCGTAAGACTAGCGGGGGTTTCAACAATGAGCAGTTCTTC
CDR3aa: CASRKTSGGFNNEQFF

abundance: NA
v_gene: TRBV7-9
d_gene: TRBD2
j_gene: TRBJ2-1
CDR3nt: TGTGCCAGCAGCTTGCCTAGCGGGGTTAGCTTCTACAATGAGCAGTTCTTC
CDR3aa: CASSLPSGVSFYNEQFF

abundance: once
v_gene: TRBV29-1
d_gene: NA
j_gene: TRBJ1-1
CDR3nt: TGCAGCGTTAGTGGGGGGATGAACACTGAAGCTTTCTTT
CDR3aa: CSVSGGMNTEAFF

abundance: NA
v_gene: TRBV10-2
d_gene: TRBD2
j_gene: TRBJ2-7
CDR3nt: TGCGCCAGCAGGGCACTAGCGGGGGATCCTGAGGGCTACGAGCAGTACTTC
CDR3aa: CASRALAGDPEGYEQYF

abundance: once
v_gene: TRBV9
d_gene: NA
j_gene: TRBJ2-2
CDR3nt: TGTGCCAGCAGCGTTTTCCGGGAACCCGGCACCGGGGAGCTGTTTTTT
CDR3aa: CASSVFREPGTGELFF

abundance: NA
v_gene: TRBV29-1
d_gene: NA
j_gene: TRBJ2-7
CDR3nt: TGCAGCGTTGAATTCGCGAGCTCCTACGAGCAGTACTTC
CDR3aa: CSVEFASSYEQYF

abundance: NA
v_gene: TRBV29-1
d_gene: TRBD2
j_gene: TRBJ2-1
CDR3nt: TGCAGCGTTGACGGACTAGCGGGAGACGAGCAGTTCTTC
CDR3aa: CSVDGLAGDEQFF

abundance: NA
v_gene: TRBV2
d_gene: NA
j_gene: TRBJ2-3
CDR3nt: TGTGCGGGCAGTAGCACAGATACGCAGTATTTT
CDR3aa: CAGSSTDTQYF